The rows below give T cell receptor beta chains drawn from one sample of a study of control samples from healthy donors and cancer patients. The assay was immunoSEQ multiplex PCR, and TCRdb's table has in-frame clones only and misses some. The table includes approximately 90,000 clones, 86% detected once. Specimen: blood. These receptors were collected from a man aged 25-45 years in good health. Each CDR3 is given with its conserved first and last residue. Clone size appears in some rows only: once, few, many, or a class for an expanded clone.

abundance | j_gene | len | v_gene | CDR3aa
- | TRBJ1-2 | 13 | TRBV24-1 | CATRGQGIYGYTF
- | TRBJ1-2 | 14 | TRBV5-1 | CASSLGVSNYGYTF
once | TRBJ2-7 | 16 | TRBV7-2 | CASSLVGGGASYEQYF
- | TRBJ1-3 | 15 | TRBV24-1 | CATILQGFPGNTIYF
once | TRBJ1-1 | 14 | TRBV19 | CASSHRALNTEAFF
- | TRBJ2-7 | 14 | TRBV11-3 | CASSLEEGTYEQYF
- | TRBJ2-2 | 13 | TRBV9 | CASKRGLDGELFF
- | TRBJ1-2 | 15 | TRBV7-9 | CASSLVGRGLSGYTF
- | TRBJ1-1 | 15 | TRBV5-1 | CASSSPDGMNTEAFF
- | TRBJ2-3 | 17 | TRBV7-2 | CASSRTGKRAPTDTQYF
- | TRBJ2-2 | 12 | TRBV2 | CASSKTDGELFF
- | TRBJ1-1 | 14 | TRBV24-1 | CATSDPGRGGEAFF
- | TRBJ2-3 | 16 | TRBV6-5 | CASSYSRQGRTDTQYF
- | TRBJ1-2 | 17 | TRBV4-2 | CASSQDLPGGTNYGYTF
- | TRBJ2-3 | 14 | TRBV7-9 | CASSTTSGPDTQYF
- | TRBJ2-2 | 16 | TRBV19 | CASSIIGTGLDGELFF
once | TRBJ1-2 | 14 | TRBV2 | CASTRLGGQGGYTF
once | TRBJ1-6 | 21 | TRBV3-1/TRBV3-2 | CASTNLAATGVYSSYNSPLHF
- | TRBJ1-2 | 14 | TRBV7-9 | CASSLSWDRGGYTF
- | TRBJ2-3 | 16 | TRBV7-2 | CASSLVSGGALDTQYF
- | TRBJ2-5 | 15 | TRBV19 | CASSPGLAGGETQYF
- | TRBJ2-2 | 18 | TRBV11-2 | CASSYPGQDVINTGELFF
- | TRBJ2-7 | 13 | TRBV5-4 | CASSLSQEHEQYF
- | TRBJ1-1 | 11 | TRBV29-1 | CSATRDTEAFF
- | TRBJ2-3 | 14 | TRBV24-1 | CATSRAGGADTQYF
- | TRBJ2-2 | 17 | TRBV21-1 | CASSRSAGTANTGELFF
- | TRBJ2-2 | 14 | TRBV30 | CAWRQPDGYGELFF
- | TRBJ2-3 | 17 | TRBV5-4 | CASSPSPTSGGTDTQYF
- | TRBJ1-2 | 14 | TRBV19 | CASSTWQGASGYTF
- | TRBJ2-1 | 15 | TRBV28 | CASFPGTATYNEQFF
- | TRBJ1-6 | 13 | TRBV6-5 | CASMGQLDSPLHF
- | TRBJ1-2 | 15 | TRBV6-5 | CASSYSKGQNYGYTF
- | TRBJ1-6 | 15 | TRBV5-4 | CASSSLGGNNSPLHF
- | TRBJ1-4 | 14 | TRBV30 | CAWKGTGVNEKLFF
- | TRBJ2-3 | 14 | TRBV6-5 | CASRLAGYTDTQYF
- | TRBJ2-1 | 16 | TRBV6-2/TRBV6-3 | CASSYKGLAGVNEQFF
- | TRBJ2-2 | 13 | TRBV4-1 | CASSQDYTGELFF
- | TRBJ1-1 | 11 | TRBV3-1/TRBV3-2 | CASSQNTEAFF
few | TRBJ1-6 | 16 | TRBV28 | CASSTDRVRWISPLHF
once | TRBJ1-1 | 14 | TRBV7-9 | CASSKTGARTEAFF
- | TRBJ2-2 | 15 | TRBV24-1 | CATSEGDRDAGELFF
few | TRBJ2-3 | 12 | TRBV24-1 | CATSGTTDTQYF
- | TRBJ1-1 | 12 | TRBV5-6 | CASSSAANEAFF
- | TRBJ1-2 | 14 | TRBV7-2 | CASSSRTGNHGYTF
- | TRBJ2-3 | 15 | TRBV7-8 | CASSLVPSASDTQYF
- | TRBJ2-3 | 14 | TRBV28 | CASSLSSRGDTQYF
- | TRBJ1-3 | 14 | TRBV10-3 | CAISVGGSGNTIYF
- | TRBJ2-1 | 14 | TRBV7-9 | CASSRTGALNEQFF
once | TRBJ2-3 | 16 | TRBV6-5 | CASSYSGPAQTDTQYF
- | TRBJ1-4 | 14 | TRBV7-7 | CASSPGGTNEKLFF
- | TRBJ2-3 | 14 | TRBV6-5 | CASSYSKPTDTQYF
- | TRBJ1-6 | 15 | TRBV4-1 | CASSHFRAPNSPLHF
once | TRBJ2-1 | 14 | TRBV6-6 | CASTEDRRYNEQFF
- | TRBJ1-2 | 15 | TRBV29-1 | CSVWTGGAGGYGYTF
once | TRBJ2-1 | 17 | TRBV7-9 | CASSLDWGGGLHNEQFF
once | TRBJ1-6 | 16 | TRBV27 | CASSFMSRGAYSPLHF
once | TRBJ2-3 | 14 | TRBV5-1 | CASSYRLATDTQYF
- | TRBJ1-2 | 15 | TRBV6-5 | CATLRGGGPYYGYTF